These 28 T cell receptor beta chains share one sample of origin, sequenced in a study of neurological immune-mediated disorders. MiXCR, applied by TCRdb to the 5' RACE reads, yields one record per CDR3 protein. The table shows 55,000 to 75,000 distinct CDR3 sequences, with approximately 5.2% occurring only once. Sample: PBMCs. The origin of the receptors is a woman under 40 with multiple sclerosis.

In its sample, this clonotype was seen many times. Compared with germline, one end of the junction differs, possibly owing to a read error. The CDR3 nucleotides are TGTGCCAGCAGCCCGCGCGGTTCCTATAATTCACCCCTCAACTTT. Encoded protein: CASSPRGSYNSPLNF. V and J are TRBV5-5 and TRBJ1-6; D is unresolved. Germline CDR1 is SGHKS and CDR2 is YYEKEE (reference sequence). The CDR3 is made up of 15 amino acids.

In its sample, this clonotype was seen many times. The chain uses TRBV6-6 and TRBJ2-2, with D possibly being TRBD1 or TRBD2 (5 bases each). This CDR3 region has 17 residues. CDR1 and CDR2 (germline): MNHNY, SVGAGI (reference sequence). The V end lost 5 bases, the J end lost 0 bases, and 16 bases lay between the germline ends. Here the CDR3 reads CASSNIRDPSNTGELFF. The CDR3 DNA is TGTGCCAGCAGTAATATCCGGGACCCCTCGAACACCGGGGAGCTGTTTTTT.

This clonotype showed up many times. This sequence joins TRBV12-3 or TRBV12-4 and TRBJ1-5, with D hard to call. V lost 7 bases and J 3 bases, leaving 7 bases between the germline ends. The CDR3 is made up of 12 amino acids. The CDR3 here is CASTGNNQPQHF. The CDR3 nucleotides are TGTGCCAGCACTGGGAACAATCAGCCCCAGCATTTT.

With regard to this clonotype: A junction boundary mismatches the germline segment, possibly from a read error. This chain joins TRBV20-1 and TRBJ1-6; 8 nucleotides line up with TRBD1. The CDR3 runs 14 residues. Germline CDR1 and CDR2: DFQATT and SNEGSKA (reference sequence). The CDR3 bases are TGCAGTGCTGTGACAGGGGCCTATAATTCCCCCCTCCACTTT. Translated: CSAVTGAYNSPLHF.

This clonotype was recorded a few times. The CDR3 region is CASRDSGANVLTF. The CDR3 DNA is TGCGCCAGCAGGGACTCTGGGGCCAACGTCCTGACTTTC. V and J are TRBV10-2 and TRBJ2-6; D is uncertain. V lost 6 bases and J 0 bases, leaving 3 bases between the germline ends. Germline lookup yields CDR1 WSHSY and CDR2 SAAADI. The CDR3 runs 13 residues.

The V and J genes are TRBV7-9 and TRBJ2-3; 14 bases are shared with TRBD2. V was clipped by 5 bases and J by 4 bases; unmatched bases: 5. Germline V gene lookup returns CDR1 SEHNR and CDR2 FQNEAQ (reference sequence). The CDR3 is 16 residues long. CDR3 residues: CASSPRLAGGPDTQYF. The CDR3 DNA sequence: TGTGCCAGCAGCCCCCGACTAGCGGGGGGGCCAGATACGCAGTATTTT.

This clonotype was counted at least ten times. The chain joins TRBV7-2 to TRBJ1-4; perhaps TRBD1 as D (5 bases). From germline, CDR1 is SGHTA and CDR2 FQGNSA. Trimming took 5 bases from V and 7 from J, leaving 14 bases between them. The CDR3 spans 14 residues. In nucleotides, the CDR3 is TGTGCCAGCAGCACCCGACCCGGGGGTGAAAAACTGTTTTTT. Its protein product is CASSTRPGGEKLFF. The whole variable domain, filled in from reference TRBV7-2 and TRBJ1-4, reads GAGVSQSPSNKVTEKGKDVELRCDPISGHTALYWYRQSLGQGLEFLIYFQGNSAPDKSGLPSDRFSAERTGGSVSTLTIQRTQQEDSAVYLCASSTRPGGEKLFFGSGTQLSVL.

Many counts were recorded for this clonotype. The chain's CDR3 is CSALSPLRDRNSPLHF. In DNA form, the CDR3 reads TGCAGTGCTCTTAGCCCTCTCAGGGATCGAAATTCACCCCTCCACTTT. The gene calls are TRBV20-1 and TRBJ1-6, with D possibly TRBD1 on 5 matching bases. The CDR3 runs 16 residues. Trimming shortened V by 5 bases and J by 7 bases, and 21 bases separated the two germline ends. The germline V gene encodes CDR1 DFQATT and CDR2 SNEGSKA (reference sequence).

V and J are TRBV20-1 and TRBJ1-1; D unresolved. The CDR3 consists of 13 residues. V was shortened by 3 bases and J by 5 bases, with 13 bases between the two germline ends. CDR1 and CDR2 from the germline V gene are DFQATT and SNEGSKA (reference sequence). The CDR3 DNA sequence: TGCAGTGCTAGCCCAAAGGTCGATACTGAAGCTTTCTTT. Residues: CSASPKVDTEAFF.

Ten or more counts support this clonotype. The chain links TRBV4-2 to TRBJ1-6; perhaps TRBD1 as D (5 bases). The CDR3 spans 14 residues. Trimming cost V 1 base and J 7 bases, with 8 bases left between them. Looked up from germline, CDR1 is LGHNA and CDR2 is YNFKEQ. CDR3 loop: CASSQAQGNSPLHF. In nucleotides, the CDR3 is TGTGCCAGCAGCCAAGCCCAGGGAAATTCACCCCTCCACTTT.

This clonotype was recorded at least ten times. J is TRBJ1-1 and V is TRBV20-1, with a possible D match to TRBD1 (5 bases). Germline V gene sequence: CDR1 DFQATT, CDR2 SNEGSKA (reference sequence). This CDR3 region has 14 residues. The ends were cut back, 0 bases at V and 6 bases at J, with 14 bases in the middle. CDR3: CSARDGGGGAEAFF. In DNA form, the CDR3 reads TGCAGTGCTAGAGATGGCGGGGGGGGTGCTGAAGCTTTCTTT.

The table lists this clonotype with many counts. CDR3 in DNA: TGTGCCAGCAGCCAAGATACCAGGGGAAGGGGAAAACTGTTTTTT. Translation gives CASSQDTRGRGKLFF. J is TRBJ1-4 and V is TRBV14, with D perhaps matching TRBD1 (6 bases). Trimming removed 0 bases from V and 10 bases from J, with 15 bases in between. Per the germline V gene, CDR1 is SGHDN and CDR2 is FVKESK. The CDR3 has 15 amino acids.

The chain joins TRBV10-3 to TRBJ1-5; unclear D gene. V was shortened by 2 bases and J by 2 bases, with 19 bases between the two germline ends. Germline V lookup: CDR1 ENHRY, CDR2 SYGVKD. The CDR3 contains 18 residues. The CDR3 loop reads CAISELALLGYRNQPQHF. The CDR3 DNA follows: TGTGCCATCAGTGAGCTCGCCCTATTAGGGTATCGCAATCAGCCCCAGCATTTT.

This clonotype was picked up a small number of times. The rearrangement uses TRBV20-1 and TRBJ2-4; D is ambiguous. The CDR3 consists of 11 residues. Between the trimmed V and J ends, which lost 4 bases and 15 bases, there was a span of 16 bases. From germline, CDR1 is DFQATT and CDR2 SNEGSKA (reference sequence). In nucleotides, the CDR3 is TGCAGTGCTACGGCGTACGAAAGGGTGTACTTC. Translation: CSATAYERVYF.

This clonotype was seen repeatedly, ten times or more. The DNA of the CDR3 is TGCAGTGCTAGCGGGGTAACAGGTCGGGGTTTGAACACTGAAGCTTTCTTT. It yields the protein CSASGVTGRGLNTEAFF. The V and J genes are TRBV20-1 and TRBJ1-1; a weak D match, TRBD1 (5 bases). The CDR3 length is 17 residues. Germline-derived CDR1 and CDR2 are DFQATT and SNEGSKA (reference sequence). With 3 bases removed from V and 0 bases from J, the gap between germline ends came to 20 bases.

This chain connects TRBV29-1 to TRBJ2-2, with 10 bases aligning to TRBD1. The CDR3 extends over 14 amino acids. From germline, CDR1 is SQVTM and CDR2 ANQGSEA. With 4 bases clipped from V and 6 bases from J, the junction kept 5 bases outside the gene matches. DNA for the CDR3: TGCAGCGTTGTTGGACAGGGGGGCGCCGGGGAGCTGTTTTTT. Translated: CSVVGQGGAGELFF.

In its sample, this clonotype was seen many times. The rearrangement links TRBV20-1 to TRBJ2-7; D is uncertain. Trimming took off 0 bases at V and 1 base at J, with 7 bases between the two ends. This CDR3 region has 13 residues. In germline, CDR1 is DFQATT, CDR2 SNEGSKA (reference sequence). The CDR3 sequence is CSAREAGSYEQYF. The CDR3 bases are TGCAGTGCTAGAGAGGCAGGATCCTACGAGCAGTACTTC.

At least ten counts were recorded for this clonotype. The CDR3 region is CASSPGQGLNSPLHF. In nucleotides, the CDR3 is TGTGCCAGCAGCCCGGGACAGGGCCTAAATAGCCCCCTCCACTTT. This chain connects TRBV11-1 to TRBJ1-6; 9 bases fit TRBD1. V shed 5 bases and J 13 bases; nucleotides not matched to a gene: 12. Looked up from germline, CDR1 is SGHAT and CDR2 is FQDESV (reference sequence). This CDR3 is built from 15 residues.

This clonotype was detected only a few times. This could be a read error, since a much larger clone is one nucleotide away. The CDR3, as DNA: TGTGCCAGCAGCTTAGCGCTGGCTACTAACACCGGGGAGCTGTTTTTT. Its protein product is CASSLALATNTGELFF. The chain employs TRBV7-2 and TRBJ2-2; D is undetermined. V lost 0 bases to trimming and J lost 2 bases, with 10 bases between them. This CDR3 is 16 amino acids long. Germline V CDR1 and CDR2: SGHTA, FQGNSA.

The sample holds many counts of this clonotype. The gene calls are TRBV5-1 and TRBJ1-1, with TRBD1 matching 8 bases. CDR1 is SGHRS and CDR2 is YFSETQ in the germline V gene. This CDR3 has 15 residues. V was pared by 3 bases and J by 0 bases, with 4 bases of the junction left unmatched. The CDR3 DNA follows: TGCGCCAGCAGCTCGGACAGGGCGGTGAACACTGAAGCTTTCTTT. It codes for CASSSDRAVNTEAFF.

This clonotype was picked up many times. V is TRBV7-2 and J is TRBJ2-1; 14 bases are a match to TRBD2. The CDR3 spans 18 residues. Germline V lookup: CDR1 SGHTA, CDR2 FQGNSA. Unmatched junction bases numbered 7, after V lost 0 bases and J lost 6 bases. DNA for the CDR3: TGTGCCAGCAGCTTAGCGCTAACAGGACTAGCGGGGGGCAATGAGCAGTTCTTC. This sequence encodes CASSLALTGLAGGNEQFF. The full variable domain, completed using reference TRBV7-2 and TRBJ2-1, is GAGVSQSPSNKVTEKGKDVELRCDPISGHTALYWYRQSLGQGLEFLIYFQGNSAPDKSGLPSDRFSAERTGGSVSTLTIQRTQQEDSAVYLCASSLALTGLAGGNEQFFGPGTRLTVL.

This clonotype was picked up many times. This chain uses TRBV2 with TRBJ2-5; D ambiguous. V lost 6 bases and J 5 bases, leaving 25 bases between the germline ends. The CDR3 has 17 residues. Germline values: CDR1 SNHLY, CDR2 FYNNEI. CDR3 in amino acids: CASSPRSGSSKGETQYF. CDR3 DNA: TGTGCCAGCAGCCCGAGGAGTGGGTCATCTAAAGGGGAGACCCAGTACTTC. Supplemented by reference TRBV2 and TRBJ2-5, the full variable domain reads EPEVTQTPSHQVTQMGQEVILRCVPISNHLYFYWYRQILGQKVEFLVSFYNNEISEKSEIFDDQFSVERPDGSNFTLKIRSTKLEDSAMYFCASSPRSGSSKGETQYFGPGTRLLVL.

Many counts were recorded for this clonotype. V is TRBV29-1 and J is TRBJ2-7; no firm D call. The length of the CDR3 is 11 residues. The germline V gene has CDR1 SQVTM and CDR2 ANQGSEA. V was clipped by 7 bases and J by 6 bases, with 13 bases between them. The CDR3 here is CSAWSGIEQYF. DNA for the CDR3: TGCAGCGCCTGGAGTGGTATCGAGCAGTACTTC.

On this clonotype: Relative to the germline gene, one junction end is altered; a read error may explain this. The rearrangement links TRBV7-2 to TRBJ2-1; 8 nucleotides agree with TRBD2. The CDR3 contains 15 residues. Germline CDR1 and CDR2: SGHTA and FQGNSA. The CDR3 sequence is CASSLEAGGYSEQFF. As DNA, the CDR3 is TGTGCCAGCAGCTTAGAGGCGGGGGGCTACAGTGAGCAGTTCTTC.

This clonotype has at least ten counts. V is TRBV4-1 and J is TRBJ1-2, with 9 bases lining up with TRBD1. The V gene end was trimmed by 4 bases and the J gene end by 5 bases; junction bases not matched to a gene: 14. CDR1 is MGHRA, CDR2 YSYEKL, per germline. The CDR3 totals 17 residues. CDR3 sequence: CASSLSSGTGNLYGYTF. The DNA of the CDR3 is TGCGCCAGCAGCCTTTCCTCCGGGACAGGGAATTTGTATGGCTACACCTTC.

In its sample, this clonotype was seen many times. The chain joins TRBV5-6 to TRBJ2-3; D is ambiguous. V was trimmed by 6 bases and J by 0 bases, leaving 14 bases between them. The CDR3 is made up of 15 amino acids. CDR1 and CDR2 from the germline V gene are SGHDT and YYEEEE. The chain's CDR3 is CASTWLAASTDTQYF. As DNA, the CDR3 is TGTGCCAGCACCTGGCTGGCGGCTAGCACAGATACGCAGTATTTT. The full variable domain, its missing parts supplied by reference TRBV5-6 and TRBJ2-3, is DAGVTQSPTHLIKTRGQQVTLRCSPKSGHDTVSWYQQALGQGPQFIFQYYEEEERQRGNFPDRFSGHQFPNYSSELNVNALLLGDSALYLCASTWLAASTDTQYFGPGTRLTVL.

This clonotype was seen many times. The rearrangement links TRBV20-1 to TRBJ2-4; D may correspond to TRBD1 or TRBD2 (5 bases each). The CDR3 length is 13 residues. Trimming removed 6 bases at V and 8 bases at J, with 17 bases between. The V gene's germline CDR1 is DFQATT and CDR2 SNEGSKA (reference sequence). The CDR3 sequence: CSATRLGRDIQYF. In DNA form, the CDR3 reads TGCAGTGCCACTAGGCTGGGCAGGGACATTCAGTACTTC.

This clonotype was seen ten or more times. This chain joins TRBV12-3 or TRBV12-4 and TRBJ2-7, with 8 bases aligning to TRBD1. The V and J ends lost 4 bases and 5 bases, in that order; junction bases with no gene match: 10. The CDR3 is 15 residues long. The DNA of the CDR3 is TGTGCCAGCAGTTCGTCTCAGGGGGCGTCGGACGAGCAGTACTTC. Its protein is CASSSSQGASDEQYF.